A selection of T cell receptor beta chains follows, all from one sample in a study of vaccination effects on CD4 cells after COVID-19. The antigens these receptors bind are not known. Sequencing used immunoSEQ multiplex PCR; TCRdb keeps in-frame clones, though not all of them. This table has over 50,000 clones, around 73% appearing once. The source material was CD4+ T cells from PBMCs cultured with HCoV-229E spike peptides, sampled after COVID-19 vaccination. These receptors came from a human donor who received a COVID-19 vaccine. Each CDR3 is given with its conserved first and last residue. D genes are given only for firm matches. Clone sizes are given selectively: once, few, many, or a class where the clone is expanded.

TRBV11-2	TRBJ1-2	few	NA	CASSLDGGSGGYGYTF	TGTGCCAGCAGCTTAGACGGGGGGTCCGGGGGCTATGGCTACACCTTC
TRBV5-1	TRBJ2-1	NA	TRBD2	CASSQIAGGSYNEQFF	TGCGCCAGCAGCCAAATAGCGGGGGGCTCCTACAATGAGCAGTTCTTC
TRBV7-2	TRBJ2-3	NA	NA	CASSLAGSTDTQYF	TGTGCCAGCAGCTTAGCAGGGAGCACAGATACGCAGTATTTT
TRBV9	TRBJ1-2	NA	NA	CASSVGVSGYTF	TGTGCCAGCAGCGTAGGTGTCAGTGGCTACACCTTC
TRBV18	TRBJ2-5	NA	NA	CASSPPRTRETQYF	TGTGCCAGCTCACCACCGAGAACGCGGGAGACCCAGTACTTC
TRBV27	TRBJ2-5	NA	NA	CASSSGAVKTQYF	TGTGCCAGCAGTTCTGGAGCGGTGAAGACCCAGTACTTC
TRBV29-1	TRBJ2-3	NA	NA	CSVAFPITDTQYF	TGCAGCGTTGCTTTCCCCATTACAGATACGCAGTATTTT
TRBV29-1	TRBJ2-1	NA	TRBD2	CSVNNLSGGYNEQFF	TGCAGCGTTAACAACCTTAGCGGGGGCTACAATGAGCAGTTCTTC
TRBV19	TRBJ1-2	NA	NA	CASKTQATNYGYTF	TGTGCCAGCAAAACACAGGCCACTAACTATGGCTACACCTTC
TRBV27	TRBJ2-2	NA	NA	CASSSHGFAGELFF	TGTGCCAGCAGTTCCCACGGGTTTGCCGGGGAGCTGTTTTTT
TRBV5-1	TRBJ1-3	NA	TRBD1	CASSEGTGAGNTIYF	TGCGCCAGCAGCGAAGGGACAGGGGCTGGAAACACCATATATTTT
TRBV7-3	TRBJ2-5	NA	TRBD2	CASSLGTSVQETQYF	TGTGCCAGCAGCCTTGGGACTAGCGTACAAGAGACCCAGTACTTC
TRBV7-3	TRBJ2-6	few	NA	CASSNTLSGANVLTF	TGTGCCAGCAGCAATACCTTATCTGGGGCCAACGTCCTGACTTTC
TRBV9	TRBJ2-1	NA	TRBD2	CASSVESLAGGPLSYNEQFF	TGTGCCAGCAGCGTAGAGTCTCTAGCGGGGGGCCCCCTTTCCTACAATGAGCAGTTCTTC
TRBV5-4	TRBJ2-5	NA	NA	CASSFSPETQYF	TGTGCCAGCAGCTTTTCCCCCGAGACCCAGTACTTC
TRBV28	TRBJ1-5	NA	NA	CASRQTVQPQHF	TGTGCCAGCAGGCAGACAGTTCAGCCCCAGCATTTT
TRBV28	TRBJ1-2	NA	NA	CASSLLGQGGGYTF	TGTGCCAGCAGTTTATTAGGGCAGGGTGGTGGCTACACCTTC
TRBV5-5	TRBJ2-3	NA	NA	CASSLQLTDTQYF	TGTGCCAGCAGCTTGCAATTGACAGATACGCAGTATTTT
TRBV10-1	TRBJ1-1	NA	NA	CASSVKGQMNTEAFF	TGCGCCAGCAGTGTAAAAGGACAGATGAACACTGAAGCTTTCTTT
TRBV6-4	TRBJ2-3	once	NA	CASSKTSIFDTQYF	TGTGCCAGCAGCAAGACTAGTATCTTTGATACGCAGTATTTT
TRBV5-1	TRBJ1-2	NA	TRBD1	CASSLEGQGASGYTF	TGCGCCAGCAGCTTGGAGGGACAGGGGGCTAGTGGCTACACCTTC
TRBV7-8	TRBJ1-2	NA	NA	CASSRGGNYGYTF	TGTGCCAGCAGCCGGGGGGGAAACTATGGCTACACCTTC
TRBV10-3	TRBJ1-1	NA	NA	CAIRGRGANTEAFF	TGTGCCATCAGAGGGAGGGGCGCGAACACTGAAGCTTTCTTT